This entry features one TCR beta chain sequence. Measured with immunoSEQ multiplex PCR; TCRdb has only the in-frame clones, and not every one. The profile shows about 270,000 clones, approximately 84% of them singletons. The CDR3 has 15 residues. The J segment lost 2 bases and the V segment lost 5 bases, leaving 4 bases of the junction unmatched. CDR1 and CDR2 from the germline V gene are KGHSH and LQKENI. These data are taken from a study of blood T cell repertoires in COVID-19. Study summary: Acute-phase and convalescent COVID-19 samples originated in the United States, Italy and Spain.

This TCR derives from a human donor with COVID-19, enrolled during active disease. The donor label of this sample is uncertain. Sequenced input: peripheral blood. V gene TRBV18 combines with J gene TRBJ2-7; 12 bases match TRBD2. The CDR3 nucleotides read TGTGCCAGCTCAATGGCTAGCGGGAGGGCCTACGAGCAGTACTTC. Translation: CASSMASGRAYEQYF. The variable domain in full, completed from reference TRBV18 and TRBJ2-7, reads NAGVMQNPRHLVRRRGQEARLRCSPMKGHSHVYWYRQLPEEGLKFMVYLQKENIIDESGMPKERFSAEFPKEGPSILRIQQVVRGDSAAYFCASSMASGRAYEQYFGPGTRLTVT.